The rows below give T cell receptor beta chains drawn from one sample of a study of blood T cells in healthy people across ages. TCRdb ran MiXCR on the 5' RACE reads and lists one entry per CDR3 protein. The sample holds hundreds of thousands of distinct CDR3 sequences, around 52% seen once. Source material: blood. The receptors derive from a woman older than 75 in good health. The CDR3 runs from the conserved cysteine through the conserved F or W. The D gene is left open where the match is weak. The size field is filled for only some rows; it gives once, few, many or a size class.

clone size,V gene,J gene,D gene,CDR3 length,CDR3 protein,CDR3 DNA
NA,TRBV11-2,TRBJ2-7,TRBD1,15,CASSSLVRQGHEQYF,TGTGCCAGCAGCTCGCTGGTGAGACAGGGCCACGAGCAGTACTTC
many,TRBV3-1,TRBJ2-1,NA,15,CASSPSRGFASEQFF,TGTGCCAGCAGCCCTTCCCGCGGCTTTGCGAGTGAGCAGTTCTTC
NA,TRBV12-3/TRBV12-4,TRBJ2-3,TRBD1,14,CASSPYGQGDTQYF,TGTGCCAGCAGCCCCTATGGACAGGGTGATACGCAGTATTTT
once,TRBV2,TRBJ2-3,TRBD2,15,CASSDFGGSTDTQYF,TGTGCCAGCAGTGACTTCGGGGGGAGCACAGATACGCAGTATTTT
NA,TRBV25-1,TRBJ2-1,NA,14,CASGKPGRLNEQFF,TGTGCCAGTGGAAAGCCGGGACGCCTCAATGAGCAGTTCTTC
NA,TRBV11-2,TRBJ2-7,TRBD2,16,CASSPQTSGRIYEQYF,TGTGCCAGCAGCCCCCAGACTAGCGGGAGGATCTACGAGCAGTACTTC
many,TRBV7-2,TRBJ2-5,TRBD2,14,CASSKLAPQETQYF,TGTGCCAGCAGCAAACTAGCGCCGCAAGAGACCCAGTACTTC
many,TRBV28,TRBJ2-7,NA,14,CASSLVGRNYEQYF,TGTGCCAGCAGTTTAGTAGGTCGAAACTACGAGCAGTACTTC
NA,TRBV9,TRBJ2-6,NA,13,CASVNSGANVLTF,TGTGCCAGCGTTAATTCTGGGGCCAACGTCCTGACTTTC
NA,TRBV20-1,TRBJ2-7,NA,12,CSVRRDSYEQYF,TGCAGTGTTAGACGGGACTCCTACGAGCAGTACTTC
many,TRBV5-6,TRBJ2-3,TRBD2,17,CASSLASGRAGTDTQYF,TGTGCCAGCAGCTTGGCTAGCGGGAGGGCCGGGACAGATACGCAGTATTTT
NA,TRBV12-3/TRBV12-4,TRBJ1-2,NA,14,CAGGGHGFGYGYTF,TGTGCCGGCGGGGGACACGGGTTTGGGTATGGCTACACCTTC
many,TRBV28,TRBJ1-1,NA,13,CASRLQGNTEAFF,TGTGCCAGCAGACTACAGGGGAACACTGAAGCTTTCTTT
many,TRBV4-1,TRBJ2-5,TRBD2,16,CASSQLLAGGRETQYF,TGCGCCAGCAGCCAATTACTAGCGGGAGGGCGAGAGACCCAGTACTTC
NA,TRBV2,TRBJ1-5,NA,13,CASVSQAAQPQHF,TGTGCCAGCGTGTCGCAGGCAGCTCAGCCCCAGCATTTT
NA,TRBV25-1,TRBJ2-5,TRBD2,16,CASRRGTSGTRETQYF,TGTGCCAGCAGGCGGGGGACTAGCGGGACACGAGAGACCCAGTACTTC
few,TRBV2,TRBJ1-1,NA,12,CASSVIRPEAFF,TGTGCCAGCAGCGTAATCCGACCCGAAGCTTTCTTT
many,TRBV20-1,TRBJ2-3,TRBD2,14,CSARDLRGGDTQYF,TGCAGTGCTAGAGATCTGCGGGGGGGGGATACGCAGTATTTT
NA,TRBV28,TRBJ1-5,NA,13,CGLGPPLGQPQHF,TGTGGGCTAGGACCACCGCTAGGGCAGCCCCAGCATTTT
NA,TRBV5-1,TRBJ1-2,TRBD1,14,CASSLRGTANGYTF,TGCGCCAGCAGCTTGAGGGGGACAGCGAATGGCTACACCTTC
NA,TRBV6-1,TRBJ1-2,NA,12,CASSESYYGYTF,TGTGCCAGCAGTGAAAGCTACTATGGCTACACCTTC
many,TRBV29-1,TRBJ1-1,NA,11,CSVGGDTEAFF,TGCAGCGTTGGGGGGGACACTGAAGCTTTCTTT
NA,TRBV29-1,TRBJ2-3,NA,17,CSVEGGQLALNTDTQYF,TGCAGCGTTGAGGGGGGTCAGCTAGCGCTGAACACAGATACGCAGTATTTT
many,TRBV2,TRBJ2-5,TRBD1,13,CAIRDRTQETQYF,TGTGCCATCCGGGACAGAACCCAAGAGACCCAGTACTTC
NA,TRBV27,TRBJ1-2,NA,13,CASSLTGGYGYTF,TGTGCCAGCAGTTTAACCGGCGGCTATGGCTACACCTTC
NA,TRBV12-3/TRBV12-4,TRBJ2-3,NA,16,CASSFFSGGSADTQYF,TGTGCCAGCAGTTTCTTTAGCGGCGGGTCGGCAGATACGCAGTATTTT
many,TRBV7-8,TRBJ2-5,NA,14,CASSLSNIQETQYF,TGTGCCAGCAGCTTAAGCAACATCCAAGAGACCCAGTACTTC
many,TRBV29-1,TRBJ1-4,TRBD1,14,CSVPGTGVNEKLFF,TGCAGCGTTCCCGGGACAGGGGTAAATGAAAAACTGTTTTTT
few,TRBV5-1,TRBJ1-4,NA,13,CASSPDSSEKLFF,TGCGCCAGCAGCCCGGACAGTTCGGAAAAACTGTTTTTT
NA,TRBV29-1,TRBJ2-4,TRBD2,14,CSVEGGLAGKEQYF,TGCAGCGTTGAAGGGGGACTAGCGGGAAAAGAGCAGTACTTC
NA,TRBV29-1,TRBJ1-1,NA,16,CSVSRGLSGLNTEAFF,TGCAGCGTTTCCCGAGGCCTGTCGGGGTTGAACACTGAAGCTTTCTTT
NA,TRBV2,TRBJ1-1,TRBD1,15,CASSGRDRVNREAFF,TGTGCCAGCAGTGGTAGAGACAGGGTAAATCGGGAAGCTTTCTTT
NA,TRBV5-1,TRBJ1-2,NA,14,CASSSSGLNYGYTF,TGCGCCAGCAGCTCCTCGGGCCTCAACTATGGCTACACCTTC
NA,TRBV19,TRBJ2-5,NA,16,CASNDRAGALRETQYF,TGTGCCAGTAACGACCGGGCAGGCGCCTTACGGGAGACCCAGTACTTC
many,TRBV6-6,TRBJ1-2,TRBD1,14,CASSYSETGGGYTF,TGTGCCAGCAGTTACTCCGAGACAGGGGGTGGCTACACCTTC
few,TRBV4-2,TRBJ2-5,TRBD2,18,CASSQDFGGLAGTGTQYF,TGTGCCAGCAGCCAAGATTTTGGTGGACTAGCGGGGACGGGGACCCAGTACTTC
NA,TRBV4-2,TRBJ2-1,NA,16,CASSQEGSPGYNEQFF,TGTGCCAGCAGCCAAGAGGGGTCCCCGGGGTACAATGAGCAGTTCTTC
once,TRBV9,TRBJ1-5,NA,16,CASSVAQVHSNQPQHF,TGTGCCAGCAGCGTAGCACAGGTCCACAGCAATCAGCCCCAGCATTTT
NA,TRBV5-1,TRBJ2-2,NA,14,CAGSIGQNTGELFF,TGCGCCGGCAGCATAGGACAGAACACCGGGGAGCTGTTTTTT
many,TRBV24-1,TRBJ2-1,TRBD2,16,CATSLAGGYSYNEQFF,TGTGCCACCAGCCTAGCGGGAGGATACTCCTACAATGAGCAGTTCTTC
few,TRBV5-1,TRBJ2-3,NA,13,CASSLPYTDTQYF,TGCGCCAGCAGCTTGCCCTACACAGATACGCAGTATTTT
NA,TRBV29-1,TRBJ2-1,TRBD2,15,CSVAPRSGGSNEQFF,TGCAGCGTTGCCCCTCGTAGCGGGGGGTCTAATGAGCAGTTCTTC
NA,TRBV12-5,TRBJ2-5,NA,14,CASGVELITETQYF,TGTGCTAGTGGTGTGGAGTTGATAACAGAGACCCAGTACTTC
NA,TRBV6-5,TRBJ2-3,NA,12,CASRHLGDTQYF,TGTGCCAGCAGACACCTGGGGGATACGCAGTATTTT
NA,TRBV11-2,TRBJ2-5,NA,17,CASSPGVGRTLQETQYF,TGTGCCAGCAGCCCGGGGGTAGGCAGAACCCTTCAAGAGACCCAGTACTTC
NA,TRBV3-1,TRBJ2-1,TRBD2,15,CASSQALAGNNGQFF,TGTGCCAGCAGCCAAGCTCTAGCGGGCAACAATGGGCAGTTCTTC